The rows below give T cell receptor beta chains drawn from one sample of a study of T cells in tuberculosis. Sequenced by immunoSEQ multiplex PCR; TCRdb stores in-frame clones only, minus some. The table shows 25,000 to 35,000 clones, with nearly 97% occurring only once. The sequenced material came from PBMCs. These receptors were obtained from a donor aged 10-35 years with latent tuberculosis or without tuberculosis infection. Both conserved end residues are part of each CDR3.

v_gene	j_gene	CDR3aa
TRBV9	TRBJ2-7	CASSVGWRSYEQYF
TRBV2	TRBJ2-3	CASSPNLLAGGADTQYF
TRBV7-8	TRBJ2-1	CASSLGVWTSGGNEQFF
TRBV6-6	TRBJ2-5	CAASPTGSGQETQYF
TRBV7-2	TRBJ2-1	CASSLVSGTLNNEQFF
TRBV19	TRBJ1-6	CASSPWTGANSPLHF
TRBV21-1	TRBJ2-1	CASSKGLGPCFSYNEQFF
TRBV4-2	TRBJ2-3	CASSQEQLTGTDTQYF
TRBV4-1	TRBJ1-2	CASSQDARDYGYTF
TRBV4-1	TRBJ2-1	CASSHPGVINEQFF
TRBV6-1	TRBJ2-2	CASSGLAGGGTGELFF
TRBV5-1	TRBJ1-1	CASSSYRGNTEAFF
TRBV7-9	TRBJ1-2	CASSQNRLEYGYTF
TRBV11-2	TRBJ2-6	CASSKRQVGANVLTF
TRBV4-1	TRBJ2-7	CASSQVSGGNYEQYF
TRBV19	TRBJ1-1	CATRGGGKDTEAFF
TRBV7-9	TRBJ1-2	CASTGGPYGYTF
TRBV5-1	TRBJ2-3	CASSSGLAGAGDTQYF
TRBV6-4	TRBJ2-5	CASSDPYGLAGRWGTQYF
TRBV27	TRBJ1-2	CASSLSVGQIYGYTF
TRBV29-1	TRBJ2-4	CSVEPGQGRQYF
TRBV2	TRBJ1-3	CASSGGDRAGNTIYF
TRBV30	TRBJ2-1	CAWNPSTNEQFF
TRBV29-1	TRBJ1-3	CSGLTSGNTIYF
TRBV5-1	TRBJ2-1	CASSLDAGDSYNEQFF
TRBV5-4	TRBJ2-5	CASSLGLQEETQYF
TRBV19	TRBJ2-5	CASRAYSQETQYF
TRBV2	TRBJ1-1	CASSGEDGTEAFF
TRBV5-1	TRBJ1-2	CASAADRVDGYTF
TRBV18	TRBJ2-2	CASSPRPGKNTGELFF
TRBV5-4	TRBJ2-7	CASSPDILSYEQYF
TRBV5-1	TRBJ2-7	CASMISQGALYEQYF
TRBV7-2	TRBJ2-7	CASSRFSGAEQYF
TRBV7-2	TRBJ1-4	CASSPRGGEKLFF
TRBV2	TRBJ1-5	CASRTGFSEPQHF
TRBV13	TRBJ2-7	CASSKPGLAGAGYYEQYF
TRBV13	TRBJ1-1	CASRNGTGGEAFF
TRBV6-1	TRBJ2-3	CASSPTDTQYF
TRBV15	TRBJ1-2	CATSRDLETGMFGYTF
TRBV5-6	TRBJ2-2	CASSRGPPNTGELFF
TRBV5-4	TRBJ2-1	CASSLTGSYNEQFF
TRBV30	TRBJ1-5	CAWSGPPGQANQPQHF
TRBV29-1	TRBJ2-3	CSVTPGTDTQYF